This TCR beta chain was sequenced for a study of blood T cell repertoires in COVID-19. The CDR3 contains 15 residues. Germline lookup yields CDR1 DFQATT and CDR2 SNEGSKA (reference sequence). V shed 3 bases and J 2 bases; nucleotides not matched to a gene: 8. Source study methods: Nucleated cell counts were estimated from reference gene primer amplification. The repertoire was sequenced with immunoSEQ multiplex PCR; TCRdb's copy has only in-frame clones and lacks some. That table furnishes V, J and clone size, whereas the DNA furnished D and trimming. The table shows 27,000 or so clones, with 91% occurring only once.

The material sequenced was peripheral blood. The origin of this receptor is a human donor with active COVID-19. The donor label of this sample is uncertain. The chain uses TRBV20-1 and TRBJ2-3, with 7 bases fitting TRBD2. CDR3 protein: CSASRGLQSTDTQYF. CDR3 coding DNA: TGCAGTGCTAGTCGGGGACTACAATCCACAGATACGCAGTATTTT.